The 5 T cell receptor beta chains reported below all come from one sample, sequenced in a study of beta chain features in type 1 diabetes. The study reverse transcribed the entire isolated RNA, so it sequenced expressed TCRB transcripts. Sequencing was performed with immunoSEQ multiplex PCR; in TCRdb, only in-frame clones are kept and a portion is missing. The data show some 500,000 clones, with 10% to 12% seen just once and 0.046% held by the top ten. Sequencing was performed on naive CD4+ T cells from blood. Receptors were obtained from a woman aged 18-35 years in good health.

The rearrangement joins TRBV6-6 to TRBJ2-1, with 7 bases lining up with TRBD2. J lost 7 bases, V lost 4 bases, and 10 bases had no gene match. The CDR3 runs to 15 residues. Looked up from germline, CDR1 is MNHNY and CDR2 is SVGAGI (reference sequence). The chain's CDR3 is CASSSQGGRWNEQFF. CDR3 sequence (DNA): TGTGCCAGCAGTTCCCAAGGCGGGAGATGGAATGAGCAGTTCTTC.

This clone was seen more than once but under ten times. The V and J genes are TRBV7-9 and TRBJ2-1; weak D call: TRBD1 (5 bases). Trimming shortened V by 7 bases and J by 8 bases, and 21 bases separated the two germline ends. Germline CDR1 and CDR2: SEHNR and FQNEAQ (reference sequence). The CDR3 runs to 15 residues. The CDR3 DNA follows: TGTGCCAGCACCCCACCTGGGGCCCGGCTGGATGAGCAGTTCTTC. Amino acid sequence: CASTPPGARLDEQFF. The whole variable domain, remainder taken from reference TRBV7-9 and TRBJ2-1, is DTGVSQNPRHKITKRGQNVTFRCDPISEHNRLYWYRQTLGQGPEFLTYFQNEAQLEKSRLLSDRFSAERPKGSFSTLEIQRTEQGDSAMYLCASTPPGARLDEQFFGPGTRLTVL.

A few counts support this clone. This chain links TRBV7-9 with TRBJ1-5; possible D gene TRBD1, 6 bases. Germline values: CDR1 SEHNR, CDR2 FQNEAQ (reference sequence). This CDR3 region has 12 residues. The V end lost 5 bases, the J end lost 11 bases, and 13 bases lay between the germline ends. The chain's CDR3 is CASSGQSKTQHF. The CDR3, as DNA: TGTGCCAGCAGCGGACAGTCTAAGACCCAGCATTTT.

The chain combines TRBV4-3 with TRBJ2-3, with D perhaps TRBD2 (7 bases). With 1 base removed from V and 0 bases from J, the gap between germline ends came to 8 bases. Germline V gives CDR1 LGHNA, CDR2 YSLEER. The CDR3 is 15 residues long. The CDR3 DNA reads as TGCGCCAGCAGCCAAGGGGGGGGCAGCACAGATACGCAGTATTTT. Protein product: CASSQGGGSTDTQYF.

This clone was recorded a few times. CDR3 coding DNA: TGCGCCAGCACCCCAACGGGAGACCCCTACAATGAGCAGTTCTTC. Amino acid sequence: CASTPTGDPYNEQFF. The chain carries TRBV5-1 and TRBJ2-1, with D possibly being TRBD2 (6 bases). This CDR3 has 15 residues. The ends were cut back, 6 bases at V and 2 bases at J, with 15 bases in the middle. CDR1 and CDR2 from the germline V gene are SGHRS and YFSETQ.